This T cell receptor beta chain was sequenced in a study of blood T cell repertoires in COVID-19. Across the whole study: Researchers got acute and convalescent COVID-19 samples from the United States, Italy and Spain. In each case, the material was cDNA or gDNA derived from T cells, B-cell-depleted T cells, or PBMCs.

Germline assignment: CDR1 LNHNV and CDR2 YYDKDF (reference sequence). This CDR3 has 15 residues. Trimming took off 4 bases at V and 4 bases at J, with 14 bases between the two ends. In the study's own analysis: Reference gene primer amplification in the assay estimated nucleated cell counts. Produced via immunoSEQ multiplex PCR; TCRdb's table is partial and in-frame only. That table gives V, J and clone size, and the DNA gave D and trimming. This table holds some 16,000 clones, around 80% found once. This receptor was taken from a man in his sixties with acute or convalescent COVID-19. The chain links TRBV15 to TRBJ1-3, with a possible D match to TRBD1 (6 bases). Sequenced: peripheral blood. CDR3 nucleotide sequence: TGTGCCACCAGCAATCCCCAGACAGGAGGAAACACCATATATTTT. Protein sequence: CATSNPQTGGNTIYF.